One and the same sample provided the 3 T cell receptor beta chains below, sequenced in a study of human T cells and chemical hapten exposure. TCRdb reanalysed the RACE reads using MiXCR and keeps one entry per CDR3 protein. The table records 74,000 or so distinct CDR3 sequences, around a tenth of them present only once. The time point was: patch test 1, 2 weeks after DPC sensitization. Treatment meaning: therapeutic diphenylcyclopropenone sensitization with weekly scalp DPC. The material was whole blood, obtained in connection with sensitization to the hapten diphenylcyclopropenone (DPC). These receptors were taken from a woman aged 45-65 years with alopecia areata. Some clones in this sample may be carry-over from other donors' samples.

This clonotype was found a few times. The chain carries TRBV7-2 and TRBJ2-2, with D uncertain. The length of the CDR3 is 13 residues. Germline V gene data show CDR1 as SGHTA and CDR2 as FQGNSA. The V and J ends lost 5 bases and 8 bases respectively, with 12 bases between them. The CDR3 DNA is TGTGCCAGCAGCCCCCCACGGGTGGGGGAGCTGTTTTTT. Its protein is CASSPPRVGELFF.

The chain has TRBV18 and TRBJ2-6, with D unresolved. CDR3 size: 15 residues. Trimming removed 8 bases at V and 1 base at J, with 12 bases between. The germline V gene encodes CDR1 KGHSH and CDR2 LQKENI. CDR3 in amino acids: CASTTRISGANVLTF. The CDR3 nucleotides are TGTGCCAGCACGACCAGGATTTCTGGGGCCAACGTCCTGACTTTC.

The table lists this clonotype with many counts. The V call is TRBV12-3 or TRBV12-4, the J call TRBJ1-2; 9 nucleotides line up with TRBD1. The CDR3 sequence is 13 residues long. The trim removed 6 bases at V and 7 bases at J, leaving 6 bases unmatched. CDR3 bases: TGTGCCAGCAGCCCGGGACAGGGAAGTGGCTACACCTTC. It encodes CASSPGQGSGYTF.